This T cell receptor (beta chain) was captured in a study of T-cell reconstitution after alpha-beta-depleted transplantation in children. Germline V CDR1 and CDR2: SGHTA, FQGNSA. V dropped 2 bases and J dropped 7; count of bases not matched to a gene: 12. The CDR3 runs to 16 residues. The library targeted TCRbeta and was prepared with unique molecular identifiers. TCRdb recomputed calls from the PCR reads with MiXCR, one row per CDR3 protein. There are a few hundred thousand distinct CDR3 sequences in the sample; roughly 44% occur only once, and about 30% lies in the top ten. This material consisted of PBMCs, taken before TCRalphabeta/CD19-depleted stem cell transplant. The sequence derives from a girl aged 2 to 9 with aplastic anemia, due to receive a stem cell transplant. The chain recombines TRBV7-2 with TRBJ2-5, with 8 positions matching TRBD2. CDR3 DNA sequence: TGTGCCAGCAGCTTAAACGGGGGGGCTGCCGGGGGGACCCAGTACTTC. Translation: CASSLNGGAAGGTQYF.